This record looks at one T cell receptor beta chain sequence and its context. Its cognate antigen is unknown. Here immunoSEQ multiplex PCR was the method, and the copy in TCRdb shows in-frame clones only, minus some. The table has about 66,000 clones, just over 85% seen once. The CDR3 sequence is 18 residues long. CDR1 MGHRA and CDR2 YSYEKL come from the germline V gene. The ends were cut back, 4 bases at V and 7 bases at J, with 29 bases in the middle. The time point here: baseline, week 1 (first vaccination visit). Treatment defined: pre-vaccination baseline after standard-of-care therapy. New WHO grade 3 or 4 IDH1-mutant, ATRX-lost astrocytomas were present in all donors. The data were obtained in a study of a mutant IDH1 vaccine in newly diagnosed glioma. Whole-study context: Former treatment meant radiotherapy, temozolomide, or both; the majority had gotten both. Broader study findings: Variations in leading peripheral T cell clonotypes appeared to have no connection with pseudoprogression. Immune responses induced by vaccination arose in just under 95% of the patients.

The chain couples TRBV4-1 to TRBJ2-7; D could derive from TRBD1 or TRBD2 (5 bases each). The sequences come from PBMCs, collected from a glioma patient treated with radiotherapy, temozolomide or both. This clonotype was sampled from a young man with glioma. CDR3 residues: CASSLTRNLRDGSGEQYF. CDR3 sequence (DNA): TGCGCCAGCAGCCTAACCAGGAACCTCCGGGACGGGTCAGGGGAGCAGTACTTC.